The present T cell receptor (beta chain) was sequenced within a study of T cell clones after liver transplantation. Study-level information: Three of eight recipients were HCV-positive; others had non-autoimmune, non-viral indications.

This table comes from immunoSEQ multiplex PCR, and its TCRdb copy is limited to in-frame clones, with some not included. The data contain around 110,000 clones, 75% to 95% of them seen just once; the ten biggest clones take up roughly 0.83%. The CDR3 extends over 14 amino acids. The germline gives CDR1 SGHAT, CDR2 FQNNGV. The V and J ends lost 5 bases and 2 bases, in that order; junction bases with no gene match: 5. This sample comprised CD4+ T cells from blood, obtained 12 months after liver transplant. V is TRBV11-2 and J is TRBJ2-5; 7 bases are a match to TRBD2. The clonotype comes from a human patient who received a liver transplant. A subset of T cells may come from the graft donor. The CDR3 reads CASSRRDYQETQYF. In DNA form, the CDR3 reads TGTGCCAGCAGCAGGCGGGACTATCAAGAGACCCAGTACTTC.